The 12 T cell receptor beta chains in this list originate from one sample, sequenced in a study of blood T cell repertoires in COVID-19. Produced via immunoSEQ multiplex PCR; TCRdb's table is partial and in-frame only. This repertoire shows roughly 110,000 clones, 89% found once; its top ten account for 4.5% to 6%. Sequences were obtained from peripheral blood. Receptors originate from a man aged 40-49 years with active or convalescent COVID-19.

CDR3 in DNA: TGTGCCACCAGCAGAGACGACAGTGAAGCTTTCTTT. Translating gives CATSRDDSEAFF. The gene calls are TRBV15 and TRBJ1-1, with D perhaps TRBD1 (5 bases). Deletions cut 0 bases from V and 7 bases from J, with 6 bases between. The CDR3 loop spans 12 amino acids. The germline CDR1 and CDR2 sequences are LNHNV and YYDKDF (reference sequence).

CDR3 protein: CASSTTTGTYEQYF. CDR3 nucleotides: TGTGCCAGTAGTACTACAACGGGAACCTACGAGCAGTACTTC. The chain combines TRBV19 with TRBJ2-7; weak D call: TRBD2 (5 bases). Germline CDR1 is LNHDA and CDR2 is SQIVND (reference sequence). The CDR3 runs 14 residues. V was shortened by 4 bases and J by 2 bases, with 12 bases between the two germline ends.

J is TRBJ2-5 and V is TRBV7-2, with TRBD2 as a possible D gene (5 bases). Per germline, CDR1 SGHTA and CDR2 FQGNSA. This CDR3 has 14 amino acids. V lost 4 bases and J lost 5, with 14 bases in between. DNA for the CDR3: TGTGCCAGCAGCTCCTCGGGGTTCCAGGAGACCCAGTACTTC. Its translation: CASSSSGFQETQYF.

The V gene is TRBV5-1, the J gene TRBJ1-3; tentatively, D is TRBD1 (5 bases). Germline lookup yields CDR1 SGHRS and CDR2 YFSETQ. The V end lost 4 bases, the J end lost 1 base, and 12 bases lay between the germline ends. The CDR3 length is 15 residues. The CDR3 nucleotides read TGCGCCAGCAGCCCTGGGGGGAATTCTGGAAACACCATATATTTT. It encodes CASSPGGNSGNTIYF.

A note on this clone: One junction end does not reproduce the germline sequence, and a read error may be involved. The chain uses TRBV7-7 and TRBJ2-1; the match to TRBD2 covers 15 bases. This CDR3 region has 19 residues. Per the germline V gene, CDR1 is SSHAT and CDR2 is FNYEAQ (reference sequence). The CDR3 DNA reads as TGTGCTAGCAGCCCTGGACTAGCGGGAGGGAGCGGGTCCTACAATGAGCAGTTCTTC. Protein: CASSPGLAGGSGSYNEQFF.

The chain employs TRBV18 and TRBJ2-7; 8 nucleotides match TRBD2. The CDR3 length is 14 residues. CDR1 and CDR2 (germline): KGHSH, LQKENI. V dropped 4 bases and J dropped 2; count of bases not matched to a gene: 4. The CDR3 protein is CASSQGLGAYEQYF. CDR3 nucleotide sequence: TGTGCCAGCTCACAGGGACTAGGAGCCTACGAGCAGTACTTC.

V usage is TRBV27 and J usage is TRBJ2-1; 9 positions agree with TRBD1. Germline CDR1 MNHEY, CDR2 SMNVEV (reference sequence). The CDR3 is 16 amino acids. V lost 4 bases and J lost 6; bases outside the gene matches: 10. CDR3 in amino acids: CASSSLGTGYINEQFF. For the CDR3, the DNA is TGTGCCAGCAGTTCCCTCGGGACAGGGTACATCAATGAGCAGTTCTTC.

The CDR3 region has the DNA TGTGCCAGCAGTTTACTATTCGGACAGGGTAGCTACGAGCAGTACTTC. Protein sequence: CASSLLFGQGSYEQYF. V gene TRBV27 combines with J gene TRBJ2-7; 8 bases line up with TRBD1. In germline, CDR1 is MNHEY, CDR2 SMNVEV (reference sequence). The J segment lost 3 bases and the V segment lost 2 bases, leaving 9 bases of the junction unmatched. The CDR3 covers 16 residues.

The rearrangement links TRBV7-9 to TRBJ2-7, with TRBD1 matching over 8 bases. Germline loops: CDR1 SEHNR, CDR2 FQNEAQ (reference sequence). This CDR3 comprises 12 residues. J gave up 9 bases and V 5 bases, and 6 bases lay outside the gene matches. CDR3 region: CASSQTGVMQYF. DNA for the CDR3: TGTGCCAGCAGCCAGACAGGGGTAATGCAGTACTTC.

The J gene is TRBJ1-3, the V gene TRBV7-2, with D possibly TRBD1 on 6 matching bases. CDR1 is SGHTA and CDR2 is FQGNSA in the germline V gene. V was cut by 0 bases and J by 2 bases, with 8 bases left in between. This CDR3 is built from 15 residues. The CDR3 loop is CASSLAWGPGNTIYF. CDR3 bases: TGTGCCAGCAGCTTAGCGTGGGGGCCTGGAAACACCATATATTTT.

This sequence joins TRBV28 and TRBJ2-5; 7 bases line up with TRBD2. CDR1 MDHEN and CDR2 SYDVKM come from the germline V gene. The CDR3 totals 12 residues. After removal of 5 bases from V and 5 bases from J, the junction contained 2 bases not matched to a gene. CDR3 sequence (DNA): TGTGCCAGCAGTGCGGGGGTGGAGACCCAGTACTTC. This translates into CASSAGVETQYF. Full variable domain (outside the CDR3, taken from reference TRBV28 and TRBJ2-5): DVKVTQSSRYLVKRTGEKVFLECVQDMDHENMFWYRQDPGLGLRLIYFSYDVKMKEKGDIPEGYSVSREKKERFSLILESASTNQTSMYLCASSAGVETQYFGPGTRLLVL.

The chain carries TRBV28 and TRBJ2-5; 8 bases agree with TRBD2. The germline V gene has CDR1 MDHEN and CDR2 SYDVKM. Trimming cost V 8 bases and J 0 bases; bases outside gene matches: 2. This CDR3 spans 13 amino acids. The CDR3 DNA reads TGTGCCAGCGCACTAGCGGACCAAGAGACCCAGTACTTC. Its protein product is CASALADQETQYF.